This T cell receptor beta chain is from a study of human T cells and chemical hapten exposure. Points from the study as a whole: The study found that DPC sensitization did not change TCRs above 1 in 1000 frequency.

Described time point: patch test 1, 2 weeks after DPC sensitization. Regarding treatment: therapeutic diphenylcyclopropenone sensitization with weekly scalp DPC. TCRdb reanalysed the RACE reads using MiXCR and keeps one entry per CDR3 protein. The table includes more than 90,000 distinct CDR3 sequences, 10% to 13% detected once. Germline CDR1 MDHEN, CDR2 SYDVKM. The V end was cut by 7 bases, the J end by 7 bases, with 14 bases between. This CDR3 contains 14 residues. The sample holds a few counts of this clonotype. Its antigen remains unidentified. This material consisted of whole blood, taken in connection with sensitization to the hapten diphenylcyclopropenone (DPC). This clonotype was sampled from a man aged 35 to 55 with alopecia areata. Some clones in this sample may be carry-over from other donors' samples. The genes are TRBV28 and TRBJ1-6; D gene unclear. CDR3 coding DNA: TGTGCCAGCAATACCTCCCCGGGAAATTCACCCCTCCACTTT. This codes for CASNTSPGNSPLHF.